This T cell receptor (beta chain) stems from a study of blood T cell repertoires in COVID-19. Study-wide background: The origin of the acute and convalescent COVID-19 samples was the United States, Italy and Spain. The cDNA or gDNA used as material had been derived from T cells, B-cell-depleted T cells, or PBMCs.

V shed 3 bases and J 1 base; nucleotides not matched to a gene: 7. The CDR3 is 17 residues long. The germline V gene encodes CDR1 KGHSH and CDR2 LQKENI. Some clones are missing from TCRdb's copy, which holds only in-frame ones; the method was immunoSEQ multiplex PCR. Among roughly 30,000 clones listed, 78% were seen once. This clonotype was obtained from a woman aged 55-70 years with acute or convalescent COVID-19. Sequenced sample: peripheral blood. V is TRBV18 and J is TRBJ2-7, with 12 bases fitting TRBD1. CDR3 nucleotide sequence: TGTGCCAGCTCACCTCCGGGACAGGGGGCGCGGTCCTACGAGCAGTACTTC. Its protein product is CASSPPGQGARSYEQYF.